The T cell receptor (beta chain) described here comes from a study of cytomegalovirus exposure and HLA in healthy donors. Looking at the study overall: From donors who were HLA-typed, an early data release held 65 million to 85 million unique TCRs.

The study, taken as a whole, reports: Common viral pathogens were later found to be apparently linked to several of the most significant clusters.

Vbeta (60) and Jbeta (13) primers were used in the PCR. Sequenced by immunoSEQ multiplex PCR; TCRdb stores in-frame clones only, minus some. The table shows about 260,000 clones, with around 65% occurring only once. V was pared by 0 bases and J by 8 bases, with 3 bases of the junction left unmatched. The V gene's germline CDR1 is KGHSH and CDR2 LQKENI. This CDR3 spans 13 amino acids. This clone came up once. The antigen is not known. The rearrangement uses TRBV18 and TRBJ1-2; 7 bases line up with TRBD1. This clonotype was sampled from a female donor in good health and CMV-seronegative. Source material: PBMCs. Here the CDR3 DNA reads TGTGCCAGCTCACCACCGACAGGGTACGGCTACACCTTC. Its protein is CASSPPTGYGYTF. Drawing the rest from reference TRBV18 and TRBJ1-2, the complete variable domain is NAGVMQNPRHLVRRRGQEARLRCSPMKGHSHVYWYRQLPEEGLKFMVYLQKENIIDESGMPKERFSAEFPKEGPSILRIQQVVRGDSAAYFCASSPPTGYGYTFGSGTRLTVV.